This T cell receptor (beta chain) derives from a study of blood T cell repertoires in COVID-19. In the study overall: Sample material is recorded as cDNA or gDNA derived from T cells, B-cell-depleted T cells, or PBMCs.

Here immunoSEQ multiplex PCR was the method, and the copy in TCRdb shows in-frame clones only, minus some. The data hold approximately 350,000 clones, with around 89% observed a single time. The CDR3 extends over 15 amino acids. CDR1 LNHDA and CDR2 SQIVND come from the germline V gene (reference sequence). V was clipped by 6 bases and J by 0 bases; unmatched bases: 5. Two negative PCRs, clearance, or symptom resolution had been documented for recovered Cohort 3 donors. The sequencing sample was made of PBMCs or T cells enriched from blood (not recorded which). The J gene is TRBJ1-1, the V gene TRBV19; 9 bases fit TRBD1. This clonotype originated in a man aged 18 to 30 who had recovered from COVID-19. The CDR3 DNA is TGTGCCAGTAGCTCGACAGGGGGGATGAACACTGAAGCTTTCTTT. Its translation is CASSSTGGMNTEAFF.